The subject of this entry is one T cell receptor (beta chain). These data originate in a study of T cell changes during pregnancy in multiple sclerosis. From germline, CDR1 is SEHNR and CDR2 FQNEAQ (reference sequence). Trimming cost V 6 bases and J 9 bases, with 21 bases left between them. CDR3 length equals 15 residues. Sequencing used immunoSEQ multiplex PCR; TCRdb keeps in-frame clones, though not all of them. This table holds about 50,000 clones, about 93% found once. The chain employs TRBV7-9 and TRBJ2-1; D is possibly TRBD1 (5 bases). The sequencing used CD4+ T cells from peripheral blood mononuclear cells, collected after pregnancy. The origin of this receptor is a female donor with multiple sclerosis, enrolled in a pregnancy study. The CDR3 DNA sequence: TGTGCCAGCAGTTCCATCTCAGCACTTAGGGGTGAGCAGTTCTTC. Translation gives CASSSISALRGEQFF.